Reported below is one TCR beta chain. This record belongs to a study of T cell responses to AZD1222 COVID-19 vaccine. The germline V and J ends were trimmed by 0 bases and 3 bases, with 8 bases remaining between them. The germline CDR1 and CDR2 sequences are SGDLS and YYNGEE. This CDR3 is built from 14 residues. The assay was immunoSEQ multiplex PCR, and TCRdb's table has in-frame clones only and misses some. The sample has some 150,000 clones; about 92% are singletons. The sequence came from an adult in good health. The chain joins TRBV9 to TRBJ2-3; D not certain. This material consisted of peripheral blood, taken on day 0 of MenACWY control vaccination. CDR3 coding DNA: TGTGCCAGCAGCGTAGCTCCTAGTACAGATACGCAGTATTTT. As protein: CASSVAPSTDTQYF.